What follows are 32 T cell receptor beta chains derived from one specimen sequenced in a study of neurological immune-mediated disorders. Noted time point: longitudinal time-point 3. Each CDR3 protein is one row after TCRdb ran MiXCR on the 5' RACE reads. The sample includes roughly 50,000 distinct CDR3 sequences, approximately 11% of them seen just once. The sample consisted of PBMCs. These receptors were obtained from a male donor with HTLV-1-associated myelopathy (HAM/TSP).

The table lists this clonotype with many counts. The rearrangement joins TRBV3-1 to TRBJ1-6; 9 nucleotides align to TRBD1. The CDR3 extends over 13 amino acids. CDR1 LGHDT and CDR2 YNNKEL come from the germline V gene (reference sequence). Trimming removed 7 bases from V and 10 bases from J; junction bases left unmatched: 5. The CDR3 DNA is TGTGCCAGCACGGACAGGGGAGAGTCACCCCTCCACTTT. It codes for CASTDRGESPLHF.

This clonotype was counted many times. This chain uses TRBV5-1 with TRBJ2-1; perhaps TRBD1 as D (5 bases). Germline CDR1 reads SGHRS; CDR2 reads YFSETQ. The CDR3 spans 14 residues. V was clipped by 0 bases and J by 8 bases, with 12 bases between them. CDR3 amino acids: CASSLDVGEDEQFF. The CDR3, as DNA: TGCGCCAGCAGCTTGGACGTAGGGGAAGATGAGCAGTTCTTC.

The chain has TRBV15 and TRBJ2-5, with 8 bases lining up with TRBD1. CDR3 length equals 16 residues. CDR1 and CDR2 from the germline V gene are LNHNV and YYDKDF (reference sequence). Germline trimming cut 0 bases from V and 1 base from J; bases unmatched to any gene: 4. CDR3 sequence reads: CATSREGQGAQETQYF. The DNA of the CDR3 is TGTGCCACCAGCAGAGAAGGACAGGGAGCCCAAGAGACCCAGTACTTC.

This clonotype came up many times. The CDR3 DNA follows: TGTGCCGCAGCACTGGAGCTAGCGGGTGGGGGCGGAGATACGCAGTATTTT. It is translated as CAAALELAGGGGDTQYF. The rearrangement joins TRBV6-6 to TRBJ2-3, with 8 nucleotides matching TRBD2. Germline V gives CDR1 MNHNY, CDR2 SVGAGI (reference sequence). The CDR3 sequence is 17 residues long. Trimming at V came to 11 bases and at J to 5 bases, leaving 21 bases not matched to a gene.

This clonotype was observed many times. This chain links TRBV12-3 or TRBV12-4 with TRBJ1-5; no definite D call. V lost 5 bases to trimming and J lost 8 bases, with 19 bases between them. The CDR3 runs 15 residues. The CDR3 sequence: CASSPGLIGSKPQHF. The CDR3 nucleotides read TGTGCCAGCAGTCCAGGTTTGATAGGTAGTAAGCCCCAGCATTTT.

This clonotype was seen ten or more times. The gene calls are TRBV11-2 and TRBJ1-2; D is unclear. This CDR3 is 18 amino acids long. The germline gives CDR1 SGHAT, CDR2 FQNNGV. Trimming pared 4 bases from V and 4 bases from J, leaving 25 bases between. The CDR3 DNA reads TGTGCCAGCAGCTCTATAGGGAACACGGGTGTTGTCCGCTATGGCTACACCTTC. It encodes CASSSIGNTGVVRYGYTF.

This clonotype was found many times. This chain joins TRBV7-9 and TRBJ1-5, with TRBD1 matching 12 bases. The V segment lost 6 bases and the J segment 6 bases; nucleotides outside the gene matches: 21. The CDR3 is made up of 20 amino acids. Germline V gene sequence: CDR1 SEHNR, CDR2 FQNEAQ (reference sequence). The CDR3 sequence: CASSLSDRDRGLGRAQPQHF. DNA of the CDR3: TGTGCCAGCAGTTTGAGTGACCGGGACAGGGGGCTCGGGCGGGCTCAGCCCCAGCATTTT.

Note on this clonotype: One junction end disagrees with the germline gene, perhaps due to a read error. This chain connects TRBV6-2 or TRBV6-3 to TRBJ2-1; 13 bases are shared with TRBD2. The germline V gene encodes CDR1 MNHEY and CDR2 SVGEGT. This CDR3 comprises 12 residues. CDR3 residues: CASSQTGTSGIF. CDR3 nucleotides: TGTGCCAGCAGTCAAACCGGGACTAGCGGGATCTTC.

This clonotype has at least ten counts. V and J are TRBV11-3 and TRBJ1-2, with D hard to call. Per germline, CDR1 SGHNT and CDR2 YENEEA. V lost 3 bases and J lost 4, with 9 bases in between. There are 13 residues in the CDR3. The CDR3 protein is CASSFESLYGYTF. The CDR3 bases are TGTGCCAGCAGCTTCGAGAGTCTCTATGGCTACACCTTC.

This clonotype was detected many times. This chain uses TRBV5-1 with TRBJ1-4; 9 bases match TRBD1. With 4 bases clipped from V and 2 bases from J, the junction kept 6 bases outside the gene matches. CDR3 length: 16 residues. Germline CDR1 is SGHRS and CDR2 is YFSETQ. CDR3 protein: CASSDRDRDTNEKLFF. The CDR3 DNA sequence: TGCGCCAGCAGCGACCGGGACAGGGATACTAATGAAAAACTGTTTTTT.

This clonotype was seen more than once but under ten times. The V gene is TRBV7-9, the J gene TRBJ1-1; no clear D. The CDR3 is 13 amino acids. V shed 3 bases and J shed 1 base, with 6 bases lying between them. The germline gives CDR1 SEHNR, CDR2 FQNEAQ (reference sequence). This chain's CDR3 is CASSFSGNTEAFF. In DNA, the CDR3 is TGTGCCAGCAGCTTCTCGGGGAACACTGAAGCTTTCTTT.

This clonotype was detected many times. The chain couples TRBV28 to TRBJ2-5; D is unresolved. This CDR3 region has 13 residues. Germline V gene sequence: CDR1 MDHEN, CDR2 SYDVKM. Trimming cost V 5 bases and J 6 bases, with 13 bases left between them. CDR3 bases: TGTGCCAGCAGTCCACTCGTTCCCCAGACCCAGTACTTC. Translated, it gives CASSPLVPQTQYF.

This chain connects TRBV18 to TRBJ1-5; D might be TRBD1 (5 bases). In germline, CDR1 is KGHSH, CDR2 LQKENI. The CDR3 length is 13 residues. V lost 8 bases, J lost 6 bases, and 14 bases lay in between. The CDR3 bases are TGTGCCAGCCCCCCCCGCGGGGCTCAGCCCCAGCATTTT. Translating gives CASPPRGAQPQHF.

Many counts were recorded for this clonotype. This chain connects TRBV7-2 to TRBJ1-4; TRBD1 matches at 10 bases. The junction had 0 bases not matched to a gene; V was cut back by 1 base and J by 7 bases. The CDR3 loop spans 14 amino acids. CDR1 and CDR2 (germline): SGHTA, FQGNSA. The CDR3 sequence is CASSLGTGGEKLFF. As DNA, the CDR3 is TGTGCCAGCAGCTTAGGGACAGGGGGTGAAAAACTGTTTTTT.

V is TRBV27 and J is TRBJ2-3; either TRBD1 or TRBD2 may supply D (6 bases each). Trimming took 2 bases from V and 1 from J, leaving 16 bases between them. CDR1 and CDR2 (germline): MNHEY, SMNVEV (reference sequence). The CDR3 consists of 17 residues. CDR3 residues: CASSLQYPGARTDTQYF. As DNA, the CDR3 is TGTGCCAGCAGTTTACAGTACCCGGGGGCTCGCACAGATACGCAGTATTTT.

This clonotype occurred many times. The chain carries TRBV5-1 and TRBJ1-1, with a weak D call TRBD1 (6 bases). Between the trimmed V and J ends, which lost 4 bases and 0 bases, there was a span of 16 bases. CDR3 size: 16 residues. CDR1 is SGHRS, CDR2 YFSETQ, per germline. CDR3 bases: TGCGCCAGCAGCCTGTCCGGGGGCCCCATGAACACTGAAGCTTTCTTT. It translates to CASSLSGGPMNTEAFF.

This clonotype has at least ten counts. CDR3 in amino acids: CASSQVDGNYGYTF. The CDR3 DNA sequence: TGCGCCAGCAGCCAAGTGGACGGTAACTATGGCTACACCTTC. The chain carries TRBV4-3 and TRBJ1-2, with unresolved D. The CDR3 covers 14 residues. Trimming cost V 1 base and J 1 base, with 7 bases left between them. The germline V gene has CDR1 LGHNA and CDR2 YSLEER.

The table lists this clonotype with many counts. V usage is TRBV5-6 and J usage is TRBJ1-1; 8 bases agree with TRBD1. The CDR3 is 14 amino acids. V dropped 1 base and J dropped 7; count of bases not matched to a gene: 6. Germline CDR1 and CDR2: SGHDT and YYEEEE. The CDR3 here is CASSLTGGEIEAFF. CDR3 DNA sequence: TGTGCCAGCAGCTTGACAGGGGGGGAGATTGAAGCTTTCTTT.

At least ten counts were recorded for this clonotype. The genes are TRBV7-2 and TRBJ1-5, with 8 bases fitting TRBD1. V trimming: 5 bases; J trimming: 5 bases; junction bases outside the gene matches: 8. The CDR3 runs to 15 residues. Looked up from germline, CDR1 is SGHTA and CDR2 is FQGNSA. DNA of the CDR3: TGTGCCAGCAGCCGCCAGGGGGCCGAGTATCAGCCCCAGCATTTT. Amino acid sequence: CASSRQGAEYQPQHF.

A few counts support this clonotype. This chain connects TRBV7-2 to TRBJ2-4; D may correspond to TRBD1 or TRBD2 (6 bases each). Germline values: CDR1 SGHTA, CDR2 FQGNSA. The V end lost 1 base, the J end lost 6 bases, and 13 bases lay between the germline ends. The CDR3 is 15 residues long. The chain's CDR3 is CASSLVGGRINIQYF. In nucleotides, the CDR3 is TGTGCCAGCAGCTTAGTCGGGGGCCGGATAAACATTCAGTACTTC. Full variable domain (rest looked up from reference TRBV7-2 and TRBJ2-4): GAGVSQSPSNKVTEKGKDVELRCDPISGHTALYWYRQSLGQGLEFLIYFQGNSAPDKSGLPSDRFSAERTGGSVSTLTIQRTQQEDSAVYLCASSLVGGRINIQYFGAGTRLSVL.

This clonotype was seen many times. The chain joins TRBV20-1 to TRBJ1-5; tentative D call: TRBD1 (5 bases). The germline V gene has CDR1 DFQATT and CDR2 SNEGSKA (reference sequence). This CDR3 is built from 14 residues. Trimming left V 5 bases short and J 0 bases short, with 11 bases between. As DNA, the CDR3 is TGCAGTGCTGGAAGCAGGGCTAGCAATCAGCCCCAGCATTTT. Amino acids: CSAGSRASNQPQHF.

This clonotype has ten or more counts. V gene TRBV6-5 combines with J gene TRBJ1-1; TRBD1 is a possible D gene (5 bases). Looked up from germline, CDR1 is MNHEY and CDR2 is SVGAGI. V lost 0 bases and J 7 bases, leaving 12 bases between the germline ends. The CDR3 runs to 14 residues. CDR3 region: CASSYSQGPNEAFF. The CDR3 nucleotides are TGTGCCAGCAGTTACTCGCAGGGCCCAAATGAAGCTTTCTTT.

By share of the sample, this clonotype is medium-sized (0.01 to 0.1%). V gene TRBV3-1 combines with J gene TRBJ2-4, with TRBD1 as a possible D gene (5 bases). CDR1 and CDR2 from the germline V gene are LGHDT and YNNKEL (reference sequence). V was pared by 0 bases and J by 15 bases, with 12 bases between. This CDR3 contains 12 residues. CDR3 bases: TGTGCCAGCAGCCAAGAACGCCGACAGACGTACTTC. This encodes CASSQERRQTYF.

The rearrangement links TRBV7-2 to TRBJ1-2; D possibly corresponds to TRBD1 (6 bases). The germline CDR1 and CDR2 sequences are SGHTA and FQGNSA. V was trimmed by 0 bases and J by 4 bases, leaving 9 bases between them. The length of the CDR3 is 14 residues. The CDR3, as DNA: TGTGCCAGCAGCTTAGCAGGGGGGGCCTATGGCTACACCTTC. Translated, it gives CASSLAGGAYGYTF.

This clonotype was counted many times. The rearrangement uses TRBV12-3 or TRBV12-4 and TRBJ2-1, with D perhaps being TRBD1 or TRBD2 (5 bases each). This CDR3 is built from 16 residues. V lost 4 bases and J lost 2, with 15 bases in between. CDR3 DNA sequence: TGTGCCAGCAGTTACCCGGGACGGACCCCCTACAATGAGCAGTTCTTC. It translates to CASSYPGRTPYNEQFF.

This clonotype appeared many times. The chain combines TRBV28 with TRBJ1-2, with D possibly matching TRBD1 (6 bases). The CDR3 consists of 15 residues. Germline assignment: CDR1 MDHEN and CDR2 SYDVKM. Trimming cost V 1 base and J 2 bases, with 11 bases left between them. Here the CDR3 reads CASSLLYRENYGYTF. In DNA form, the CDR3 reads TGTGCCAGCAGTTTATTGTACAGGGAGAACTATGGCTACACCTTC.

This clonotype was found many times. The chain is built from TRBV12-3 or TRBV12-4 and TRBJ2-5; TRBD2 aligns across 7 bases. The CDR3 is made up of 13 amino acids. V was clipped by 5 bases and J by 3 bases; unmatched bases: 3. The CDR3 region is CASSRTREETQYF. The CDR3 DNA follows: TGTGCCAGCAGTCGGACTAGAGAAGAGACCCAGTACTTC.

This clonotype occurred many times. This chain links TRBV5-1 with TRBJ2-5; perhaps TRBD2 as D (5 bases). The V end was cut by 4 bases, the J end by 6 bases, with 22 bases between. CDR3 length: 16 amino acids. Germline CDR1 and CDR2: SGHRS and YFSETQ. This CDR3 is CASSPISIEGRKTQYF. CDR3 sequence (DNA): TGCGCCAGCAGCCCAATTTCTATAGAGGGAAGGAAGACCCAGTACTTC.

This clonotype was seen repeatedly, ten times or more. V and J are TRBV5-1 and TRBJ2-3, with TRBD1 identical over 8 bases. The CDR3 sequence is 14 residues long. The V segment lost 6 bases and the J segment 1 base; nucleotides outside the gene matches: 4. CDR1 SGHRS and CDR2 YFSETQ come from the germline V gene. DNA for the CDR3: TGCGCCAGCAAATCGGGACAGGGCACAGATACGCAGTATTTT. It encodes CASKSGQGTDTQYF.

This clonotype was detected ten times or more. V and J are TRBV20-1 and TRBJ2-7; D is unresolved. Germline V CDR1 and CDR2: DFQATT, SNEGSKA (reference sequence). The CDR3 runs to 13 residues. Trimming removed 3 bases from V and 7 bases from J, with 16 bases in between. CDR3 sequence (DNA): TGCAGTGCTAGTCCCGGTCCCCAACGGGAGCAGTACTTC. It encodes CSASPGPQREQYF.

Sample share makes this clonotype medium-sized. The genes are TRBV4-3 and TRBJ1-2, with TRBD1 matching over 9 bases. This CDR3 is built from 15 residues. V shed 1 base, J shed 8 bases, and the junction held 8 bases outside the gene matches. Germline CDR1 LGHNA, CDR2 YSLEER. The CDR3 nucleotides are TGCGCCAGCAGCCAAGTGGGACAGGGCTCGAGAGGCTACACCTTC. It specifies CASSQVGQGSRGYTF.

This clonotype came up a few times. This chain links TRBV12-3 or TRBV12-4 with TRBJ2-5, with 14 bases aligning to TRBD2. After removal of 8 bases from V and 9 bases from J, the junction contained 11 bases not matched to a gene. The CDR3 extends over 15 amino acids. The CDR3 loop reads CASATRTSGGLPQYF. The CDR3 DNA sequence: TGTGCCAGCGCTACTAGGACTAGCGGGGGGTTGCCCCAGTACTTC.